Shown below are 27 T cell receptor beta chains from a single sample sequenced in a study of a mutant IDH1 vaccine in newly diagnosed glioma. Time point specified: baseline, week 1 (first vaccination visit). Regarding treatment: pre-vaccination baseline after standard-of-care therapy. This table comes from immunoSEQ multiplex PCR, and its TCRdb copy is limited to in-frame clones, with some not included. The table records some 16,000 clones, less than 97% of them present only once. Sequencing was performed on peripheral blood mononuclear cells (PBMCs), taken from a glioma patient treated with radiotherapy, temozolomide or both. The receptors originated from a woman aged 18 to 35 with glioma. Some clones in this sample may be carry-over from other donors' samples.

The J gene is TRBJ2-1, the V gene TRBV9; 10 positions match TRBD2. The CDR3 runs to 16 residues. The germline CDR1 and CDR2 sequences are SGDLS and YYNGEE. The ends lost 0 bases at V and 6 bases at J; junction bases unmatched: 6. The CDR3 is CASSVGASGRTNEQFF. CDR3 sequence (DNA): TGTGCCAGCAGCGTAGGGGCTAGCGGGAGAACCAATGAGCAGTTCTTC.

The V and J genes are TRBV7-9 and TRBJ1-1, with 8 bases that match TRBD1. The CDR3 is made up of 14 amino acids. Germline V gene data show CDR1 as SEHNR and CDR2 as FQNEAQ (reference sequence). Germline trimming cut 3 bases from V and 1 base from J; bases unmatched to any gene: 1. Here the CDR3 DNA reads TGTGCCAGCAGCTTCGGACAGGGGAACACTGAAGCTTTCTTT. Residues: CASSFGQGNTEAFF.

The chain is built from TRBV27 and TRBJ1-2; TRBD1 matches at 12 bases. The junction had 8 bases not matched to a gene; V was cut back by 5 bases and J by 4 bases. The length of the CDR3 is 16 residues. The germline V gene has CDR1 MNHEY and CDR2 SMNVEV (reference sequence). The CDR3 coding sequence is TGTGCCAGCAGTGAGCGGGACAGGGGGCAGTCCTATGGCTACACCTTC. Protein product: CASSERDRGQSYGYTF.

The chain uses TRBV4-2 and TRBJ1-1; D gene ambiguous. Trimming left V 4 bases short and J 4 bases short, with 19 bases between. Germline loops: CDR1 LGHNA, CDR2 YNFKEQ. The CDR3 is made up of 16 amino acids. The CDR3, as DNA: TGTGCCAGCAGCCCCACCAAGGTCCTGCATCGCACTGAAGCTTTCTTT. Translating gives CASSPTKVLHRTEAFF.

In this sample, this clone turned up once. The rearrangement joins TRBV6-1 to TRBJ1-5; D is possibly TRBD1 (5 bases). There are 14 residues in the CDR3. V was clipped by 3 bases and J by 4 bases, with 10 bases between them. Germline V CDR1 and CDR2: MNHNS, SASEGT. This chain's CDR3 is CASSDGGRNQPQHF. The CDR3 nucleotides read TGTGCCAGCAGTGATGGGGGGAGGAATCAGCCCCAGCATTTT.

V and J are TRBV2 and TRBJ1-2; a weak D match, TRBD1 (6 bases). In germline, CDR1 is SNHLY, CDR2 FYNNEI. The CDR3 length is 13 residues. The V and J ends lost 5 bases and 1 base respectively, with 8 bases between them. The CDR3 region is CASSTDSNYGYTF. Written as DNA, the CDR3 is TGTGCCAGCAGTACGGACAGTAACTATGGCTACACCTTC.

The chain's CDR3 is CASSGTANEKLFF. In DNA form, the CDR3 reads TGTGCCAGCAGTGGGACAGCAAATGAAAAACTGTTTTTT. The chain carries TRBV27 and TRBJ1-4; 7 bases are shared with TRBD1. V shed 5 bases, J shed 5 bases, and the junction held 2 bases outside the gene matches. Germline CDR1 is MNHEY and CDR2 is SMNVEV (reference sequence). CDR3 size: 13 residues. Drawing the rest from reference TRBV27 and TRBJ1-4, the complete variable domain is EAQVTQNPRYLITVTGKKLTVTCSQNMNHEYMSWYRQDPGLGLRQIYYSMNVEVTDKGDVPEGYKVSRKEKRNFPLILESPSPNQTSLYFCASSGTANEKLFFGSGTQLSVL.

This clone occurred once. The V call is TRBV6-5, the J call TRBJ1-1; possible D gene TRBD1, 5 bases. This CDR3 spans 14 amino acids. Trimming took off 4 bases at V and 5 bases at J, with 14 bases between the two ends. Germline CDR1 reads MNHEY; CDR2 reads SVGAGI. The CDR3: CASSWDSRGTEAFF. CDR3 nucleotide sequence: TGTGCCAGCAGTTGGGACTCCCGTGGGACTGAAGCTTTCTTT.

The rearrangement uses TRBV19 and TRBJ2-7, with 10 bases identical to TRBD2. Trimming took 0 bases from V and 2 from J; bases not matched to a gene: 10. The germline V gene encodes CDR1 LNHDA and CDR2 SQIVND (reference sequence). CDR3 length equals 18 residues. CDR3: CASSIDLSGGNPTYEQYF. CDR3 in DNA: TGTGCCAGTAGTATAGATCTTAGCGGGGGGAACCCAACCTACGAGCAGTACTTC.

The genes are TRBV7-9 and TRBJ1-1; D may be TRBD1 (5 bases). The CDR3 is 17 amino acids. Germline CDR1 SEHNR, CDR2 FQNEAQ (reference sequence). With 4 bases removed from V and 2 bases from J, the gap between germline ends came to 20 bases. The DNA of the CDR3 is TGTGCCAGCAGCTCACCCGCGTTCGGGGGTGGAAACACTGAAGCTTTCTTT. Protein sequence: CASSSPAFGGGNTEAFF.

The chain is built from TRBV27 and TRBJ2-3; unclear D gene. The CDR3 has 14 amino acids. Germline assignment: CDR1 MNHEY and CDR2 SMNVEV (reference sequence). The ends were cut back, 3 bases at V and 2 bases at J, with 9 bases in the middle. The CDR3 DNA reads TGTGCCAGCAGTTTTTTCTATGCCACAGATACGCAGTATTTT. Amino acid sequence: CASSFFYATDTQYF.

A single count supports this clone. The gene calls are TRBV7-9 and TRBJ1-6; D remains ambiguous. With 3 bases removed from V and 7 bases from J, the gap between germline ends came to 16 bases. The CDR3 sequence is 16 residues long. CDR1 is SEHNR and CDR2 is FQNEAQ in the germline V gene (reference sequence). CDR3 nucleotide sequence: TGTGCCAGCAGCTTTCATCCCGTGGGTTCGAATTCACCCCTCCACTTT. Its translation: CASSFHPVGSNSPLHF. The whole variable domain, filled in from reference TRBV7-9 and TRBJ1-6, reads DTGVSQNPRHKITKRGQNVTFRCDPISEHNRLYWYRQTLGQGPEFLTYFQNEAQLEKSRLLSDRFSAERPKGSFSTLEIQRTEQGDSAMYLCASSFHPVGSNSPLHFGNGTRLTVT.

This clone was seen once. J is TRBJ1-2 and V is TRBV5-1; D unclear. The CDR3 is made up of 15 amino acids. Germline CDR1 and CDR2: SGHRS and YFSETQ. Between the trimmed V and J ends, which lost 1 base and 3 bases, there was a span of 13 bases. CDR3 nucleotides: TGCGCCAGCAGCTTGCGTCTGGCCGTAGACTATGGCTACACCTTC. As protein: CASSLRLAVDYGYTF. Full variable domain (missing parts from reference TRBV5-1 and TRBJ1-2): KAGVTQTPRYLIKTRGQQVTLSCSPISGHRSVSWYQQTPGQGLQFLFEYFSETQRNKGNFPGRFSGRQFSNSRSEMNVSTLELGDSALYLCASSLRLAVDYGYTFGSGTRLTVV.

The chain joins TRBV18 to TRBJ1-3, with 7 bases fitting TRBD1. Germline V gene sequence: CDR1 KGHSH, CDR2 LQKENI. CDR3 length equals 16 residues. V shed 0 bases, J shed 2 bases, and the junction held 4 bases outside the gene matches. The CDR3 DNA reads TGTGCCAGCTCACCACCGGGACAGCAGACTGGAAACACCATATATTTT. It codes for CASSPPGQQTGNTIYF. Supplemented by reference TRBV18 and TRBJ1-3, the full variable domain reads NAGVMQNPRHLVRRRGQEARLRCSPMKGHSHVYWYRQLPEEGLKFMVYLQKENIIDESGMPKERFSAEFPKEGPSILRIQQVVRGDSAAYFCASSPPGQQTGNTIYFGEGSWLTVV.

V usage is TRBV29-1 and J usage is TRBJ1-2; D is undetermined. With 6 bases removed from V and 1 base from J, the gap between germline ends came to 12 bases. This CDR3 region has 13 residues. Germline values: CDR1 SQVTM, CDR2 ANQGSEA. The CDR3 nucleotides read TGCAGCGTCCAAGGCGGGGTTAACTATGGCTACACCTTC. This sequence encodes CSVQGGVNYGYTF.

This chain connects TRBV25-1 to TRBJ1-4; D call uncertain. CDR3 size: 13 residues. Germline lookup yields CDR1 MGHDK and CDR2 SYGVNS. Trimming left V 2 bases short and J 4 bases short, with 5 bases between. This CDR3 reads CASSEQINEKLFF. The CDR3 region has the DNA TGTGCCAGCAGTGAACAGATTAATGAAAAACTGTTTTTT.

This clone was observed a few times. The V gene is TRBV5-1, the J gene TRBJ2-5, with D maybe TRBD2 (6 bases). The V end lost 0 bases, the J end lost 3 bases, and 15 bases lay between the germline ends. Germline CDR1 SGHRS, CDR2 YFSETQ. The CDR3 contains 16 residues. CDR3: CASSLALRDSKETQYF. In nucleotides, the CDR3 is TGCGCCAGCAGCTTGGCCCTACGGGACTCAAAAGAGACCCAGTACTTC.

This rearrangement joins TRBV6-6 to TRBJ2-3; 10 bases map to TRBD2. Germline assignment: CDR1 MNHNY and CDR2 SVGAGI (reference sequence). This CDR3 has 16 residues. V was clipped by 4 bases and J by 4 bases; unmatched bases: 8. CDR3 sequence reads: CASSFLLAGNADTQYF. The CDR3 DNA sequence: TGTGCCAGCAGTTTTTTACTAGCGGGGAATGCAGATACGCAGTATTTT.

The chain joins TRBV9 to TRBJ1-6, with a possible D match to TRBD1 (6 bases). The CDR3 extends over 17 amino acids. Germline V gene data show CDR1 as SGDLS and CDR2 as YYNGEE. Trimming pared 4 bases from V and 2 bases from J, leaving 16 bases between. The CDR3 here is CASSPQGFLPYNSPLHF. Here the CDR3 DNA reads TGTGCCAGCAGCCCACAGGGTTTTCTCCCCTATAATTCACCCCTCCACTTT.

This chain uses TRBV11-2 with TRBJ2-2; no definite D call. Germline CDR1 is SGHAT and CDR2 is FQNNGV. The CDR3 length is 18 residues. Deletions cut 1 base from V and 0 bases from J, with 15 bases between. The chain's CDR3 is CASSLGRILNTNTGELFF. CDR3 nucleotide sequence: TGTGCCAGCAGCTTAGGCCGTATTTTAAACACGAACACCGGGGAGCTGTTTTTT. Using reference TRBV11-2 and TRBJ2-2 for the parts outside the CDR3, the full variable domain is EAGVAQSPRYKIIEKRQSVAFWCNPISGHATLYWYQQILGQGPKLLIQFQNNGVVDDSQLPKDRFSAERLKGVDSTLKIQPAKLEDSAVYLCASSLGRILNTNTGELFFGEGSRLTVL.

CDR3 sequence reads: CASSLSRVGADTQYF. For the CDR3, the DNA is TGTGCCAGCAGTTTATCCCGGGTTGGGGCAGATACGCAGTATTTT. The V call is TRBV27, the J call TRBJ2-3, with D uncertain. The germline V gene encodes CDR1 MNHEY and CDR2 SMNVEV (reference sequence). The CDR3 covers 15 residues. The V gene lost 0 bases and the J gene lost 4 bases, with 11 bases spanning the gap.

This clone is a singleton in its sample. The V call is TRBV7-8, the J call TRBJ1-2; D remains ambiguous. This CDR3 has 16 amino acids. Deletions cut 5 bases from V and 6 bases from J, with 22 bases between. The germline gives CDR1 SGHVS, CDR2 FQNEAQ. The CDR3 coding sequence is TGTGCCAGCAGCCTAGGTGTACGGGGTGGGTTTAATGGCTACACCTTC. As protein: CASSLGVRGGFNGYTF.

Comments on this clone: The junction and the germline gene differ at one end; a read error may be behind it. The DNA of the CDR3 is TGCACCAGCACCTCCGGGACAGGGAATGAGCAGTTCTTC. This codes for CTSTSGTGNEQFF. The V gene is TRBV5-1, the J gene TRBJ2-1, with 9 nucleotides matching TRBD1. The germline V gene encodes CDR1 SGHRS and CDR2 YFSETQ. The CDR3 covers 13 residues. The complete variable domain, with remaining parts taken from reference TRBV5-1 and TRBJ2-1, reads KAGVTQTPRYLIKTRGQQVTLSCSPISGHRSVSWYQQTPGQGLQFLFEYFSETQRNKGNFPGRFSGRQFSNSRSEMNVSTLELGDSALYLCTSTSGTGNEQFFGPGTRLTVL.

This chain uses TRBV30 with TRBJ1-1, with D perhaps TRBD1 (6 bases). The V gene lost 4 bases and the J gene lost 1 base, with 10 bases spanning the gap. The germline CDR1 and CDR2 sequences are GTSNPN and SVGIG (reference sequence). There are 13 residues in the CDR3. The CDR3 DNA sequence: TGTGCCTGGACTAGCAGGGGGAACACTGAAGCTTTCTTT. Translation gives CAWTSRGNTEAFF.

This chain connects TRBV15 to TRBJ2-3; unclear D gene. Trimming removed 9 bases from V and 7 bases from J, with 20 bases in between. Germline V gene sequence: CDR1 LNHNV, CDR2 YYDKDF (reference sequence). The CDR3 runs to 14 residues. CDR3 DNA: TGTGCCACTCACCCATACGACTCACCACATACGCAGTATTTT. Its protein product is CATHPYDSPHTQYF.

The chain joins TRBV2 to TRBJ1-1, with TRBD1 identical over 9 bases. CDR1 and CDR2 from the germline V gene are SNHLY and FYNNEI. After removal of 6 bases from V and 8 bases from J, the junction contained 4 bases not matched to a gene. There are 12 residues in the CDR3. The CDR3 DNA reads as TGTGCCAGCAGCCACGGGACAGGGGAAGCTTTCTTT. Protein sequence: CASSHGTGEAFF.

V gene TRBV27 combines with J gene TRBJ2-5; TRBD2 matches at 10 bases. This CDR3 is 15 amino acids long. The germline V gene encodes CDR1 MNHEY and CDR2 SMNVEV (reference sequence). Losses at the gene ends were 5 bases for V and 5 bases for J; bases not matched to a gene: 8. For the CDR3, the DNA is TGTGCCAGCAGTCCCCTAGCGGGAGTTGGTGAGACCCAGTACTTC. Translating gives CASSPLAGVGETQYF.